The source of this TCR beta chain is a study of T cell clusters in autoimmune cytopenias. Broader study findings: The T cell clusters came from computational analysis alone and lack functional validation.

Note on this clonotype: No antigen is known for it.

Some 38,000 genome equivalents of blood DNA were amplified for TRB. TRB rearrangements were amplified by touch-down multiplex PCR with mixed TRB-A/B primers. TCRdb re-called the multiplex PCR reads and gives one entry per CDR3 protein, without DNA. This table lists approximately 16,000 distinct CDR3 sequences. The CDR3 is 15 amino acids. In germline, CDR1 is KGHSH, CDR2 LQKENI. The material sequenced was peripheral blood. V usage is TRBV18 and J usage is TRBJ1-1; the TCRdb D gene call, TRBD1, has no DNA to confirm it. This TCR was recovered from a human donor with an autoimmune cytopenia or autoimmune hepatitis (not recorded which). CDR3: CASSQTGDANTEAFF.